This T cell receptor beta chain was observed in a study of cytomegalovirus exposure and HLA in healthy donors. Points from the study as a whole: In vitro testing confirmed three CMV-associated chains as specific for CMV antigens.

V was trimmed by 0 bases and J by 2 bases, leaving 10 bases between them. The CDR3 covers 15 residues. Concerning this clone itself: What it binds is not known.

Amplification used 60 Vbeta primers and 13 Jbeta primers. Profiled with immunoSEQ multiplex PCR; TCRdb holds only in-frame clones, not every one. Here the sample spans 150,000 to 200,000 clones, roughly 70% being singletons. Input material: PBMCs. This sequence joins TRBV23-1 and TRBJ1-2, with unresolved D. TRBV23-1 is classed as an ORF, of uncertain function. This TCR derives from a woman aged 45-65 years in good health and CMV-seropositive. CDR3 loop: CASSQSRCFNYGYTF. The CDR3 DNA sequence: TGCGCCAGCAGTCAATCGCGGTGCTTCAACTATGGCTACACCTTC.